This T cell receptor beta chain was identified in a study of control samples from healthy donors and cancer patients. Profiled with immunoSEQ multiplex PCR; TCRdb holds only in-frame clones, not every one. This sample has roughly 120,000 clones, with 85% to 90% found just once. Germline values: CDR1 SNHLY, CDR2 FYNNEI. The CDR3 has 14 amino acids. V lost 7 bases, J lost 4 bases, and 16 bases lay in between. Sequenced: blood. This clonotype was obtained from a man between 25 and 39 years old in good health. The chain carries TRBV2 and TRBJ1-2; no clear D. Here the CDR3 reads CASTTSAGSYGYTF. The DNA of the CDR3 is TGTGCCAGCACCACATCCGCGGGGAGCTATGGCTACACCTTC.